This note documents a single T cell receptor (beta chain) sequence. The CDR3 has 16 residues. Germline CDR1 MNHEY, CDR2 SMNVEV (reference sequence). Between the trimmed V and J ends, which lost 3 bases and 1 base, there was a span of 16 bases. The sample is drawn from a study of blood T cell repertoires in COVID-19. Study-level information: Sample material is recorded as cDNA or gDNA derived from T cells, B-cell-depleted T cells, or PBMCs.

The study recruited people aged about 18 to 95 years across about two dozen US areas. All recovered Cohort 3 donors got two negative PCRs, got clearance, or saw symptom resolution. As handled by the study authors: Quantification of nucleated cells was approximated via reference gene primer amplification. The assay was immunoSEQ multiplex PCR, and TCRdb's table has in-frame clones only and misses some. The DNA was the basis for D and trimming; V, J and clone size are from that table. Of roughly 360,000 clones in the sample, around 87% were seen once. The chain joins TRBV27 to TRBJ2-7; D may be TRBD2 (5 bases). The sample taken for sequencing was PBMCs or T cells enriched from blood (not recorded which). This TCR derives from a man aged 25 to 40 who had recovered from COVID-19. CDR3 coding DNA: TGTGCCAGCAGTTTGGATCGGGGATTGGTGTCCTACGAGCAGTACTTC. Its translation is CASSLDRGLVSYEQYF.